Listed below are T cell receptor beta chains from one sample, sequenced in a study of cytomegalovirus exposure and HLA in healthy donors. Sequenced by immunoSEQ multiplex PCR; TCRdb stores in-frame clones only, minus some. This table holds 68,000 or so clones, about 90% found once. The material sequenced was PBMCs. Every receptor here comes from a woman aged 18-29 years in good health and CMV-seronegative. CDR3s include the opening cysteine and the closing phenylalanine or tryptophan. D genes are given only for firm matches. Clone size appears in some rows only: once, few, many, or a class for an expanded clone.

clone size: -
D gene: -
J gene: TRBJ1-2
V gene: TRBV28
CDR3 DNA: TGTGCCAGCAGCCTCCAGGGCTATGGCTACACCTTC
CDR3 protein: CASSLQGYGYTF

clone size: -
D gene: TRBD1
J gene: TRBJ2-7
V gene: TRBV19
CDR3 DNA: TGTGCCAGTAGTGCACAGGGGGGCCGTACCTACGAGCAGTACTTC
CDR3 protein: CASSAQGGRTYEQYF

clone size: -
D gene: -
J gene: TRBJ1-3
V gene: TRBV28
CDR3 DNA: TGTGCCAGCAGTGGGTGGGGGGTCGGTCCCTCTGGAAACACCATATATTTT
CDR3 protein: CASSGWGVGPSGNTIYF

clone size: -
D gene: -
J gene: TRBJ2-3
V gene: TRBV4-1
CDR3 DNA: TGCGCCAGCAGCCAAGTTATGGGAGGCGGCACAGATACGCAGTATTTT
CDR3 protein: CASSQVMGGGTDTQYF

clone size: -
D gene: -
J gene: TRBJ2-3
V gene: TRBV30
CDR3 DNA: TGTGCCTGGAGTGGTCTATCCTCGACAGATACGCAGTATTTT
CDR3 protein: CAWSGLSSTDTQYF

clone size: -
D gene: TRBD1
J gene: TRBJ2-1
V gene: TRBV7-2
CDR3 DNA: TGTGCCAGCAGCTTAGCCCCAGGACAGGGGGTATTTTGGTTCTTC
CDR3 protein: CASSLAPGQGVFWFF

clone size: -
D gene: TRBD1
J gene: TRBJ1-2
V gene: TRBV5-4
CDR3 DNA: TGTGCCAGCAGCTCAGGAGGAGGGGGCCAGGCTAGCTATGGCTACACCTTC
CDR3 protein: CASSSGGGGQASYGYTF

clone size: -
D gene: -
J gene: TRBJ2-1
V gene: TRBV27
CDR3 DNA: TGTGCCAGCAGTTTAATGAGGGCGAATTTCTACAATGAGCAGTTCTTC
CDR3 protein: CASSLMRANFYNEQFF

clone size: -
D gene: TRBD2
J gene: TRBJ2-1
V gene: TRBV6-1
CDR3 DNA: TGTGCCAGCAGTGAAGTTCTCCGGACTAGCGGGGGGAACTACAATGAGCAGTTCTTC
CDR3 protein: CASSEVLRTSGGNYNEQFF

clone size: -
D gene: -
J gene: TRBJ2-1
V gene: TRBV28
CDR3 DNA: TGTGCCAGCAGTTTTTCTAGCCCTTCCTACAATGAGCAGTTCTTC
CDR3 protein: CASSFSSPSYNEQFF

clone size: few
D gene: TRBD1
J gene: TRBJ2-7
V gene: TRBV18
CDR3 DNA: TGTGCCAGCTCACCACTACAGGGGGCTAGCTACGAGCAGTACTTC
CDR3 protein: CASSPLQGASYEQYF

clone size: -
D gene: -
J gene: TRBJ2-2
V gene: TRBV6-6
CDR3 DNA: TGTGCCAGCAGTCCCGAGGGCGGGTCAAACACCGGGGAGCTGTTTTTT
CDR3 protein: CASSPEGGSNTGELFF

clone size: -
D gene: -
J gene: TRBJ1-4
V gene: TRBV28
CDR3 DNA: TGTGCCAGCAGTTTATCCACGCAGACAGTTAGTGAAAAACTGTTTTTT
CDR3 protein: CASSLSTQTVSEKLFF

clone size: -
D gene: -
J gene: TRBJ2-3
V gene: TRBV7-9
CDR3 DNA: TGTGCCAGCAGCATCCGACAAGCCACAGATACGCAGTATTTT
CDR3 protein: CASSIRQATDTQYF

clone size: -
D gene: TRBD1
J gene: TRBJ1-3
V gene: TRBV5-6
CDR3 DNA: TGTGCCAGCAGCTTGGCCTTCGGGACAGGGTTATATTTT
CDR3 protein: CASSLAFGTGLYF

clone size: once
D gene: TRBD1
J gene: TRBJ1-5
V gene: TRBV28
CDR3 DNA: TGTGCCAGCAGTCTCCGGACAGGGGTAGGCAATCAGCCCCAGCATTTT
CDR3 protein: CASSLRTGVGNQPQHF

clone size: -
D gene: -
J gene: TRBJ1-6
V gene: TRBV30
CDR3 DNA: TGTGCCTGGAGTAGAGGGTGGATGTTGAATTCACCCCTCCACTTT
CDR3 protein: CAWSRGWMLNSPLHF

clone size: -
D gene: TRBD2
J gene: TRBJ2-1
V gene: TRBV9
CDR3 DNA: TGTGCCAGCAGCGTCCTAGCGGGAGGGCATGAGCAGTTCTTC
CDR3 protein: CASSVLAGGHEQFF

clone size: -
D gene: TRBD2
J gene: TRBJ2-1
V gene: TRBV6-4
CDR3 DNA: TGTGCCAGCAGTGACGGAGCGGGGGGGGCCAATGAGCAGTTCTTC
CDR3 protein: CASSDGAGGANEQFF

clone size: -
D gene: -
J gene: TRBJ1-1
V gene: TRBV5-4
CDR3 DNA: TGTGCCAGCACCCCATCCCCGGTTTTGAACACTGAAGCTTTCTTT
CDR3 protein: CASTPSPVLNTEAFF

clone size: -
D gene: TRBD2
J gene: TRBJ2-1
V gene: TRBV6-6
CDR3 DNA: TGTGCCAGCAGTTACTCGACAGCGGGGGGGTACAATGAGCAGTTCTTC
CDR3 protein: CASSYSTAGGYNEQFF

clone size: -
D gene: -
J gene: TRBJ1-2
V gene: TRBV27
CDR3 DNA: TGTGCCAGCAGTTTGGGCCTCTACTATGGCTACACCTTC
CDR3 protein: CASSLGLYYGYTF

clone size: few
D gene: TRBD1
J gene: TRBJ1-1
V gene: TRBV18
CDR3 DNA: TGTGCCAGCTCACCAGCACAGGGGATGAACACTGAAGCTTTCTTT
CDR3 protein: CASSPAQGMNTEAFF

clone size: once
D gene: -
J gene: TRBJ2-1
V gene: TRBV4-1
CDR3 DNA: TGCGCCAGCAGCCAAGGCGGGATCGCCTACAATGAGCAGTTCTTC
CDR3 protein: CASSQGGIAYNEQFF